Reported below is one T cell receptor beta chain. Antigen: not known. The CDR3 extends over 15 amino acids. The germline gives CDR1 SGHAT, CDR2 FQDESV (reference sequence). V shed 2 bases and J 2 bases; nucleotides not matched to a gene: 1. This entry belongs to a study of cytomegalovirus exposure and HLA in healthy donors. Sequencing was performed with immunoSEQ multiplex PCR; in TCRdb, only in-frame clones are kept and a portion is missing. The sample gives around 150,000 clones, 88% of which show up once; 2.5% to 3% is in the top ten. General observations from the study: The tendency of first-cohort TCR clusters to co-occur in the 90 to 150 validation repertoires emerged from a later analysis. Most observed TCR sequences were rare, whereas some public TCRs were detected in many donors. Researchers reported that three CMV-associated chains were confirmed in vitro as CMV antigen-specific. The investigators catalogued 164 TCR beta chains as cytomegalovirus-associated.

This chain connects TRBV11-1 to TRBJ2-3; TRBD2 aligns across 10 bases. Material: PBMCs. The receptor comes from a man in his late teens or twenties in good health and CMV-seronegative. The CDR3 reads CASSLLAGDTDTQYF. CDR3 bases: TGTGCCAGCAGCTTACTAGCGGGGGACACAGATACGCAGTATTTT.